Shown below are 10 T cell receptor beta chains from a single sample sequenced in a study of spatial heterogeneity in lung cancer. TCRdb re-called the 5' RACE reads through MiXCR, storing one row per CDR3 protein. The sample has 55,000 to 75,000 distinct CDR3 sequences; around 8.4% are singletons. Time point specified: sample taken at primary tumor resection. Extraction of whole RNA from tumor, nontumor lung or frozen PBMC preceded unsorted sequencing. The sample consisted of PBMCs, taken at surgery. All receptors come from a female donor with early-stage non-small cell lung cancer.

This clonotype came up many times. CDR3 amino acids: CAIKQGEGMNTEAFF. As DNA, the CDR3 is TGTGCCATCAAACAGGGTGAAGGGATGAACACTGAAGCTTTCTTT. This sequence joins TRBV10-3 and TRBJ1-1, with D maybe TRBD1 (6 bases). The V end was cut by 7 bases, the J end by 0 bases, with 15 bases between. The CDR3 consists of 15 residues. The V gene's germline CDR1 is ENHRY and CDR2 SYGVKD.

The table lists this clonotype with many counts. The CDR3 nucleotides are TGTGCCACCAGTGTGCCGGGGCGTGAGACCCAGTACTTC. It specifies CATSVPGRETQYF. The chain has TRBV24-1 and TRBJ2-5; D might be TRBD1 or TRBD2, each matching 5 bases. Germline V gives CDR1 KGHDR, CDR2 SFDVKD. The CDR3 has 13 amino acids. Trimming cost V 5 bases and J 5 bases, with 11 bases left between them.

This clonotype showed up many times. The chain employs TRBV7-3 and TRBJ2-3, with 8 bases lining up with TRBD1. Germline V gives CDR1 SGHTA, CDR2 FQGTGA. V was pared by 5 bases and J by 4 bases, with 8 bases of the junction left unmatched. This CDR3 region has 15 residues. CDR3 residues: CASSPQGAKADTQYF. CDR3 in DNA: TGTGCCAGCAGCCCCCAGGGGGCAAAGGCAGATACGCAGTATTTT.

This clonotype was detected ten times or more. V usage is TRBV11-3 and J usage is TRBJ2-7; 7 nucleotides agree with TRBD1. With V trimmed by 5 bases and J by 3 bases, 13 bases remained unmatched. Germline lookup yields CDR1 SGHNT and CDR2 YENEEA. The CDR3 spans 16 residues. The CDR3 nucleotides are TGTGCCAGCAGCCCCACCGCCGACAGGGATGACTACGAGCAGTACTTC. Translated, it gives CASSPTADRDDYEQYF.

This clonotype was counted at least ten times. The V gene is TRBV7-2, the J gene TRBJ1-2, with D maybe TRBD1 (5 bases). Germline CDR1 and CDR2: SGHTA and FQGNSA. The CDR3 consists of 16 residues. Trimming cost V 4 bases and J 1 base, with 16 bases left between them. For the CDR3, the DNA is TGTGCCAGCAGCTCCCCGCTTGGCAGGGATAACTATGGCTACACCTTC. It specifies CASSSPLGRDNYGYTF.

This clonotype was recorded at least ten times. The chain uses TRBV7-8 and TRBJ1-4, with 8 bases lining up with TRBD1. The J segment lost 7 bases and the V segment lost 1 base, leaving 2 bases of the junction unmatched. The CDR3 is 14 residues long. Germline V gives CDR1 SGHVS, CDR2 FQNEAQ. CDR3 region: CASSLGDRGEKLFF. CDR3 in DNA: TGTGCCAGCAGCTTAGGAGACAGGGGTGAAAAACTGTTTTTT.

This clonotype was counted between two and nine times. The V and J genes are TRBV12-3 or TRBV12-4 and TRBJ2-7, with D perhaps matching TRBD1 (7 bases). The ends were cut back, 6 bases at V and 4 bases at J, with 16 bases in the middle. This CDR3 contains 14 residues. The CDR3 region is CASSRGGGQYEQYV. The DNA of the CDR3 is TGTGCCAGCAGCCGAGGAGGGGGCCAATACGAGCAGTACGTC.

This clonotype has ten or more counts. The chain uses TRBV25-1 and TRBJ1-2; TRBD1 matches 7 bases. Germline V gives CDR1 MGHDK, CDR2 SYGVNS. The V and J ends lost 5 bases and 7 bases, in that order; junction bases with no gene match: 10. This CDR3 is built from 14 residues. CDR3 protein: CASSRRTGEFGYTF. DNA for the CDR3: TGTGCCAGCAGTCGGCGGACAGGTGAATTTGGCTACACCTTC.

This clonotype has only a few counts. The rearrangement uses TRBV30 and TRBJ2-1, with a tentative D call TRBD2 (5 bases). V shed 2 bases and J shed 5 bases, with 7 bases lying between them. Germline CDR1 reads GTSNPN; CDR2 reads SVGIG (reference sequence). The CDR3 extends over 12 amino acids. As DNA, the CDR3 is TGTGCCTGGAGTTTGGGAGACAATGAGCAGTTCTTC. Translated, it gives CAWSLGDNEQFF.

The gene calls are TRBV6-5 and TRBJ1-5, with D possibly being TRBD1 (6 bases). The CDR3 runs to 16 residues. Germline V lookup: CDR1 MNHEY, CDR2 SVGAGI. The germline V and J ends were trimmed by 6 bases and 0 bases, with 15 bases remaining between them. CDR3 loop: CASRSTGSISNQPQHF. CDR3 DNA: TGTGCCAGCAGATCGACAGGATCTATTAGCAATCAGCCCCAGCATTTT.